This T cell receptor beta chain came from a study of blood T cells in healthy people across ages. PCR was performed a second time for roughly 6 to 12 cycles using a sample-barcoded 5' primer and a J-beta primer mix. TCRdb processed the 5' RACE reads anew with MiXCR; each CDR3 protein has one entry. Seen here are around 1,500,000 distinct CDR3 sequences, 28% observed once, and the top ten hold 7.7%. This TCR was recovered from a woman aged 25 to 39 in good health. The sequenced material came from blood.

CDR3 amino acids: CATSEAGRNQPQHF. The CDR3 DNA reads TGTGCCACCAGTGAGGCAGGGCGGAATCAGCCCCAGCATTTT. The gene calls are TRBV24-1 and TRBJ1-5, with a possible D match to TRBD1 (5 bases). V lost 4 bases, J lost 4 bases, and 10 bases lay in between. The CDR3 loop spans 14 amino acids. CDR1 is KGHDR, CDR2 SFDVKD, per germline.